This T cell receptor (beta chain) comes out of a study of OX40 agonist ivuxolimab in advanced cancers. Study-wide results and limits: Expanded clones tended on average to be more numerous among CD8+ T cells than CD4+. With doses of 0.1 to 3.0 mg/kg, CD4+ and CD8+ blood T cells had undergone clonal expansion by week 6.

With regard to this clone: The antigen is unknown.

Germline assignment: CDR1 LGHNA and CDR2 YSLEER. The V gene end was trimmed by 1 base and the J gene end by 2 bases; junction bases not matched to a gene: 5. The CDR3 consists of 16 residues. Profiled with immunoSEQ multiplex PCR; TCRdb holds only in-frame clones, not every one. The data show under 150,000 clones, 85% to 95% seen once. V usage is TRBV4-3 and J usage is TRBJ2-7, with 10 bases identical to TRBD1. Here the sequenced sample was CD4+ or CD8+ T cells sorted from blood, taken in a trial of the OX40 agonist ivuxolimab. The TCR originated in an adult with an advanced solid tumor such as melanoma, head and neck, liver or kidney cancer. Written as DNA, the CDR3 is TGCGCCAGCAGCCAAGGTGGCGGGACAGGGGCCTACGAGCAGTACTTC. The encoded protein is CASSQGGGTGAYEQYF.